These 9 T cell receptor beta chains originate from one sample sequenced in a study of cytomegalovirus exposure and HLA in healthy donors. Vbeta (60) and Jbeta (13) primers were used in the PCR. This table comes from immunoSEQ multiplex PCR, and its TCRdb copy is limited to in-frame clones, with some not included. The repertoire holds under 110,000 clones, with 70% to 75% as singletons. Sequencing was performed on PBMCs. These receptors originate from a female donor in good health and CMV-seronegative.

The CDR3 loop is CASSPLGQGATGELFF. The CDR3 DNA reads TGTGCCAGCTCACCCTTAGGACAGGGGGCGACCGGGGAGCTGTTTTTT. The chain couples TRBV18 to TRBJ2-2; 11 bases fit TRBD1. The germline CDR1 and CDR2 sequences are KGHSH and LQKENI. The junction had 5 bases not matched to a gene; V was cut back by 3 bases and J by 5 bases. The CDR3 is 16 residues long.

V is TRBV7-8 and J is TRBJ2-7; TRBD2 matches at 13 bases. CDR3 length equals 15 residues. The V and J ends lost 1 base and 7 bases, in that order; junction bases with no gene match: 4. Germline CDR1 is SGHVS and CDR2 is FQNEAQ. DNA of the CDR3: TGTGCCAGCAGCTTAGAGGGACTAGCGGGATTTGAGCAGTACTTC. This gives the protein CASSLEGLAGFEQYF.

This chain joins TRBV14 and TRBJ2-7; D is possibly TRBD2 (6 bases). Germline CDR1 reads SGHDN; CDR2 reads FVKESK. The CDR3 extends over 14 amino acids. V shed 3 bases and J shed 3 bases, with 12 bases lying between them. This CDR3 reads CASSHLTGDYEQYF. For the CDR3, the DNA is TGTGCCAGCAGCCACCTGACGGGGGACTACGAGCAGTACTTC.

The chain combines TRBV27 with TRBJ1-5; D possibly corresponds to TRBD1 (5 bases). The CDR3 is made up of 14 amino acids. Trimming left V 5 bases short and J 3 bases short, with 11 bases between. Germline-derived CDR1 and CDR2 are MNHEY and SMNVEV (reference sequence). The CDR3 region is CASSRGGNNQPQHF. The DNA of the CDR3 is TGTGCCAGCAGTAGGGGAGGTAACAATCAGCCCCAGCATTTT.

The gene calls are TRBV2 and TRBJ2-1, with 11 bases fitting TRBD2. V trimming: 7 bases; J trimming: 10 bases; junction bases outside the gene matches: 3. The CDR3 contains 12 residues. Germline CDR1 reads SNHLY; CDR2 reads FYNNEI. In nucleotides, the CDR3 is TGTGCCAGCACGGGGACTAGCGGAGAGCAGTTCTTC. Protein: CASTGTSGEQFF.

The chain has TRBV11-2 and TRBJ2-2; the D gene is possibly TRBD1 (5 bases). This CDR3 is 18 amino acids long. In germline, CDR1 is SGHAT, CDR2 FQNNGV. Trimming removed 3 bases from V and 3 bases from J, with 20 bases in between. This chain's CDR3 is CASSFASFRVRDTGELFF. In DNA form, the CDR3 reads TGTGCCAGCAGCTTTGCCTCCTTTCGGGTCAGGGACACCGGGGAGCTGTTTTTT.

To note about this clone: Within the sample, other DNA sequences also encode this same CDR3. J is TRBJ2-7 and V is TRBV27, with TRBD1 matching 9 bases. Germline V gene sequence: CDR1 MNHEY, CDR2 SMNVEV (reference sequence). The J segment lost 2 bases and the V segment lost 2 bases, leaving 1 base of the junction unmatched. The CDR3 runs to 14 residues. The CDR3 spells CASSLGTGPYEQYF. The CDR3 DNA sequence: TGTGCCAGCAGTTTAGGGACAGGGCCCTACGAGCAGTACTTC.

The gene calls are TRBV5-1 and TRBJ2-7; TRBD1 aligns across 10 bases. Unmatched junction bases numbered 6, after V lost 0 bases and J lost 6 bases. Germline V gives CDR1 SGHRS, CDR2 YFSETQ. This CDR3 region has 15 residues. CDR3 nucleotide sequence: TGCGCCAGCAGCTTGGAATCTGGGACAGGGGTCGAGCAGTACTTC. It encodes CASSLESGTGVEQYF.

The chain recombines TRBV4-1 with TRBJ1-5, with D unclear. This CDR3 spans 15 amino acids. V was cut by 3 bases and J by 6 bases, with 15 bases left in between. Germline V gene sequence: CDR1 MGHRA, CDR2 YSYEKL. CDR3 residues: CASSHPGLSGQPQHF. In nucleotides, the CDR3 is TGCGCCAGCAGCCACCCAGGACTTTCCGGTCAGCCCCAGCATTTT.